This entry features one T cell receptor (beta chain) sequence. Clones were read by immunoSEQ multiplex PCR, and TCRdb kept only the in-frame ones, dropping some. The table lists approximately 25,000 clones, 75% to 90% of them singletons. The entry originates in a study of blood T cell repertoires in COVID-19. As for the study in general: In each case, the material was cDNA or gDNA derived from T cells, B-cell-depleted T cells, or PBMCs.

Looked up from germline, CDR1 is SGDLS and CDR2 is YYNGEE. CDR3 length: 14 amino acids. Sequenced: peripheral blood. The V and J genes are TRBV9 and TRBJ2-7; maybe TRBD2 (6 bases). With the DNA end fitting TRBJ2-5 better, the J assignment may be wrong. The TCR comes from a woman aged 80 or over with acute or convalescent COVID-19. The CDR3 DNA follows: TGTGCCAGCAGCTTGGGACTGCTCCAAGAGACCCAGTACTTC. As protein: CASSLGLLQETQYF.